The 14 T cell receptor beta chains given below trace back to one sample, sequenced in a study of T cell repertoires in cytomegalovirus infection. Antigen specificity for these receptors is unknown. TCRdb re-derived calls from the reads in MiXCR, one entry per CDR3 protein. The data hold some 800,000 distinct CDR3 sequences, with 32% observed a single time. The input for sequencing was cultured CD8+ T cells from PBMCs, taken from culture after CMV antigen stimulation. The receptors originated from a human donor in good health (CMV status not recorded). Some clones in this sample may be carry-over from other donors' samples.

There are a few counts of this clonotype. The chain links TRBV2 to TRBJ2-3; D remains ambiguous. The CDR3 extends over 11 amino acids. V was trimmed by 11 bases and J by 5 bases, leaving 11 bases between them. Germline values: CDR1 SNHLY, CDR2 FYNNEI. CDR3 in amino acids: CAPEALDTQYF. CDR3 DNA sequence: TGTGCCCCCGAGGCCCTAGATACGCAGTATTTT.

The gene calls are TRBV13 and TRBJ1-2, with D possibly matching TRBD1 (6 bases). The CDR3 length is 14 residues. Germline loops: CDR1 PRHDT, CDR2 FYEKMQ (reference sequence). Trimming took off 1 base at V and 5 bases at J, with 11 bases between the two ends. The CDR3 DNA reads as TGTGCCAGCAGCTTAGCAGGGGCCCCGTATGGCTACACCTTC. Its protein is CASSLAGAPYGYTF.

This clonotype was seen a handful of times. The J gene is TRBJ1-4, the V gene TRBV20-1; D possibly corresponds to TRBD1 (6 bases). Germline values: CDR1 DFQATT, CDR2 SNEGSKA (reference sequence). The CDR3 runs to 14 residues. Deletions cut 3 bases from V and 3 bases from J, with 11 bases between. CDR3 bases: TGCAGTGCTAGGGCGGACAGATCTAATGAAAAACTGTTTTTT. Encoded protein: CSARADRSNEKLFF.

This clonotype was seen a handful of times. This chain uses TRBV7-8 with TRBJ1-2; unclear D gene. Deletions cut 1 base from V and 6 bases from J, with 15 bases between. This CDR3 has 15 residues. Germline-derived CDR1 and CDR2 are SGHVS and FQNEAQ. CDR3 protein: CASSLGIGSSDGYTF. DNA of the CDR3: TGTGCCAGCAGCTTAGGTATCGGTTCGTCGGATGGCTACACCTTC. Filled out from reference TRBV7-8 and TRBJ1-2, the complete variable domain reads GAGVSQSPRYKVAKRGQDVALRCDPISGHVSLFWYQQALGQGPEFLTYFQNEAQLDKSGLPSDRFFAERPEGSVSTLKIQRTQQEDSAVYLCASSLGIGSSDGYTFGSGTRLTVV.

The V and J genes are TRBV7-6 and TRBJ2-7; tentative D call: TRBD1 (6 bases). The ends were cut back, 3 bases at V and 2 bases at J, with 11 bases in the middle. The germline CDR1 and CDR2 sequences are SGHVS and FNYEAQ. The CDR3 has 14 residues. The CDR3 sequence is CASSFRDRPYEQYF. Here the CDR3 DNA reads TGTGCCAGCAGCTTCAGAGACAGGCCCTACGAGCAGTACTTC.

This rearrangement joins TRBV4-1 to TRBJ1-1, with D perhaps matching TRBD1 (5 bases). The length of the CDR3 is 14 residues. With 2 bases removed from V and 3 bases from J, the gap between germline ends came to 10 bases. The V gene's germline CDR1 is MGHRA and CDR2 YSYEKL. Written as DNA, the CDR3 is TGCGCCAGCAGCCAAACTAGGGGTGACACTGAAGCTTTCTTT. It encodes CASSQTRGDTEAFF.

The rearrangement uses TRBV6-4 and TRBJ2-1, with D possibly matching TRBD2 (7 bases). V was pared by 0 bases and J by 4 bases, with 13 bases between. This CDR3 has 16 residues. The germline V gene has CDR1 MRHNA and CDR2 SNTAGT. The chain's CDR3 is CASSDSGGGDYNEQFF. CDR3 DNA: TGTGCCAGCAGTGACTCTGGCGGGGGCGATTACAATGAGCAGTTCTTC.

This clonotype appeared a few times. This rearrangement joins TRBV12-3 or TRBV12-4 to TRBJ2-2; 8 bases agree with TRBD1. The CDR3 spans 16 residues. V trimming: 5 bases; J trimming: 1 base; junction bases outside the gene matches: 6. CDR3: CASSLGGTGNTGELFF. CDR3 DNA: TGTGCCAGCAGTCTCGGTGGGACAGGGAACACCGGGGAGCTGTTTTTT.

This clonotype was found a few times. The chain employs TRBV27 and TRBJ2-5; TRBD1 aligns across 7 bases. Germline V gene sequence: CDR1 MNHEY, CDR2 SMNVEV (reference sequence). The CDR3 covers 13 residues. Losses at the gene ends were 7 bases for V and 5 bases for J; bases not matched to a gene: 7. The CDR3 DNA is TGTGCCAGCACCTCAACAGGGGTGGAGACCCAGTACTTC. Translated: CASTSTGVETQYF.

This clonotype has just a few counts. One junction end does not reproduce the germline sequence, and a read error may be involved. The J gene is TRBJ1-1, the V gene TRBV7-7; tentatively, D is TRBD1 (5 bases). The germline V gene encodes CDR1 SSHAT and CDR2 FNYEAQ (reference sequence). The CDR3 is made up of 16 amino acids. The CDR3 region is CASSPITGTANTEAFF. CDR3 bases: TGTGCTAGCAGCCCAATTACCGGGACGGCGAACACTGAAGCTTTCTTT.

The CDR3 loop is CASKPLSTGGDTGELFF. The CDR3 DNA reads as TGTGCCAGCAAACCCCTTTCGACAGGGGGCGACACCGGGGAGCTGTTTTTT. The chain has TRBV6-5 and TRBJ2-2; 10 bases agree with TRBD1. Germline assignment: CDR1 MNHEY and CDR2 SVGAGI. The CDR3 consists of 17 residues. V dropped 7 bases and J dropped 3; count of bases not matched to a gene: 11.

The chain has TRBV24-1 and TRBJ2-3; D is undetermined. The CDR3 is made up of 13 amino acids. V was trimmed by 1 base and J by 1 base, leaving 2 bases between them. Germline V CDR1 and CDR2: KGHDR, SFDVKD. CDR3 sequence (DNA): TGTGCCACCAGTGATTTTGGCACAGATACGCAGTATTTT. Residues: CATSDFGTDTQYF.

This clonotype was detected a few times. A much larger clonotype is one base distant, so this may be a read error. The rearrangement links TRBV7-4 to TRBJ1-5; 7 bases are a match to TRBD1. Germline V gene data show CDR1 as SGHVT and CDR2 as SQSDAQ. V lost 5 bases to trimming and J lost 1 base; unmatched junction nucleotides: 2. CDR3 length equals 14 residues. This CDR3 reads CASSMTGSNQPQHF. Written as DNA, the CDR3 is TGTGCCAGCAGCATGACAGGGAGCAATCAGCCCCAGCATTTT.

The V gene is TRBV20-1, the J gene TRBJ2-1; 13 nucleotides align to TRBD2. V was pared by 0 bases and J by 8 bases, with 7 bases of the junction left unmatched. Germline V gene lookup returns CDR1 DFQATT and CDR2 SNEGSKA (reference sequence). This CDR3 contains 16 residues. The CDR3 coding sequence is TGCAGTGCTAGAGATTCACTAGCGGGGGGGCCCCATGAGCAGTTCTTC. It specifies CSARDSLAGGPHEQFF.